This T cell receptor (beta chain) was identified in a study of T cell responses to AZD1222 COVID-19 vaccine. Study-wide points: Repertoire sampling occurred only after the peak T cell response. Most donors were white British, females outnumbered males, and clonal diversity was possibly underestimated. At study baseline, merely roughly 6 AZD1222 recipients were seropositive.

Profiled with immunoSEQ multiplex PCR; TCRdb holds only in-frame clones, not every one. Counted here are 150,000 or so clones, just over 90% occurring once; the ten biggest clones make up approximately 3%. With regard to this clone: Its antigen is not known.

The V segment lost 0 bases and the J segment 5 bases; nucleotides outside the gene matches: 7. CDR1 is SGHDT, CDR2 YYEEEE, per germline. This CDR3 is built from 17 residues. This chain uses TRBV5-6 with TRBJ2-7; 14 positions agree with TRBD2. This clonotype originated in an adult in good health. This specimen was peripheral blood, taken on day 0 of MenACWY control vaccination. In DNA, the CDR3 is TGTGCCAGCAGCTTGGTGAAGACTAGCGGGAGGGCAAACGAGCAGTACTTC. Translation: CASSLVKTSGRANEQYF.